This T cell receptor (beta chain) was obtained from a study of shared clonotypes between healthy human individuals. Study results and limitations: Non-shared clonotypes displayed generation probabilities falling below those of clonotypes present in all four donors.

The CDR3 has 16 residues. Germline CDR1 reads LNHNV; CDR2 reads YYDKDF (reference sequence). V gave up 3 bases and J gave up 4 bases; unmatched junction bases: 10. All participating donors were Caucasian adults from Nashville, Tennessee. Profiled with immunoSEQ multiplex PCR; TCRdb holds only in-frame clones, not every one. Counted here are about 1.5 million clones, approximately 98% occurring once; the ten biggest clones make up 0.4% to 0.55%. Only one count was recorded for this clone. Its antigen is not known. The V call is TRBV15, the J call TRBJ1-2; TRBD1 agrees at 8 bases. This receptor was taken from a man aged 25-45 years in good health. The sequencing sample was made of naive CD4+ T cells sorted from blood. Stated subset: CD45RA+ positively selected. CDR3 region: CATSRPVRGLVYGYTF. The CDR3 bases are TGTGCCACCAGCAGGCCGGTCAGGGGGCTCGTCTATGGCTACACCTTC.